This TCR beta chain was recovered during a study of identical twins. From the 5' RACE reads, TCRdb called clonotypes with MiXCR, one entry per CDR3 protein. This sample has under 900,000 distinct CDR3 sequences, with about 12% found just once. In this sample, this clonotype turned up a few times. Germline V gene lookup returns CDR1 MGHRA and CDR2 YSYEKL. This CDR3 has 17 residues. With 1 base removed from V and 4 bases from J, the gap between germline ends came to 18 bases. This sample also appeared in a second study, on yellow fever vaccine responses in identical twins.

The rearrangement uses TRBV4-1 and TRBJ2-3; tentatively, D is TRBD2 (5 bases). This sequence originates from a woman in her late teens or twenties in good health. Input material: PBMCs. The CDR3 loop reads CASSQVETTVLPDTQYF. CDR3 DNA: TGCGCCAGCAGCCAAGTAGAGACTACGGTCCTCCCAGATACGCAGTATTTT.